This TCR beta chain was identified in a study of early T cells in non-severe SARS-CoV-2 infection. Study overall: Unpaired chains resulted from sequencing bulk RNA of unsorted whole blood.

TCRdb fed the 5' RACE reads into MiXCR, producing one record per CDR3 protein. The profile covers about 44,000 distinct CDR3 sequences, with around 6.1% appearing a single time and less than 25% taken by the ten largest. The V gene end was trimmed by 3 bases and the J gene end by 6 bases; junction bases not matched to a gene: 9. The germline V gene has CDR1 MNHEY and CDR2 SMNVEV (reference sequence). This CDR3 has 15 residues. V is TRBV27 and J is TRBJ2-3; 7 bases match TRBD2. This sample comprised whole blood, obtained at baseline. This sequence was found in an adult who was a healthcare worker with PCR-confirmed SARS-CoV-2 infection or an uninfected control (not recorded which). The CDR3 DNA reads TGTGCCAGCAGTTTGGGGGTGACTAGCCAGGATACGCAGTATTTT. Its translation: CASSLGVTSQDTQYF.